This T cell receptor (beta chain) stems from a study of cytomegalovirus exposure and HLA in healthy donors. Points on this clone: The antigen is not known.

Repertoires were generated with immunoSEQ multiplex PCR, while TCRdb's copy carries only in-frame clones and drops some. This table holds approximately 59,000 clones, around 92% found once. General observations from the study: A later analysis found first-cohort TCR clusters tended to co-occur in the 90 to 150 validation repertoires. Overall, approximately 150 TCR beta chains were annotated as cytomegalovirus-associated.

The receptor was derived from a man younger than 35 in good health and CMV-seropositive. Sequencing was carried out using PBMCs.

The CDR3: CASGNRDSPNEKLFF. The CDR3 DNA reads as TGTGCCAGCGGTAACCGGGACAGTCCTAATGAAAAACTGTTTTTT. J is TRBJ1-4 and V is TRBV11-2; TRBD1 matches 7 bases. J gave up 3 bases and V 8 bases, and 9 bases lay outside the gene matches. CDR1 SGHAT and CDR2 FQNNGV come from the germline V gene. CDR3 length: 15 amino acids.